This T cell receptor (beta chain) comes out of a study of OX40 agonist ivuxolimab in advanced cancers. Across the study: Ivuxolimab was delivered to patients intravenously every 2 weeks at doses spanning 0.01 to 10 mg/kg.

For this clone: Its cognate antigen is unknown.

The method was immunoSEQ multiplex PCR; TCRdb's version includes in-frame clones alone and lacks a portion of them. Altogether about 86,000 clones are present, under 95% being singletons, with the ten largest covering around 8.7%. Study-wide results and limits: Partial responders dosed at 0.1-3.0 mg/kg displayed clonal expansion ranking among the lowest. Determination of antigen specificity was not performed for the expanded peripheral T cells.

This CDR3 comprises 16 residues. V shed 5 bases, J shed 4 bases, and the junction held 10 bases outside the gene matches. CDR1 is SQVTM and CDR2 is ANQGSEA in the germline V gene. The clonotype was recovered from an adult with an advanced solid tumor such as melanoma, head and neck, liver or kidney cancer. The starting material was CD4+ or CD8+ T cells sorted from blood, obtained in a trial of the OX40 agonist ivuxolimab. V gene TRBV29-1 combines with J gene TRBJ2-2, with 10 bases lining up with TRBD1. Written as DNA, the CDR3 is TGCAGCGTTAAACTACTGGACAGGGGGAGCACCGGGGAGCTGTTTTTT. This translates into CSVKLLDRGSTGELFF.